The rows below give T cell receptor beta chains drawn from one sample of a study of control samples from healthy donors and cancer patients. Repertoires were generated with immunoSEQ multiplex PCR, while TCRdb's copy carries only in-frame clones and drops some. The sample table sets out about 210,000 clones. The source material was blood. The receptor source for this set is a woman in her 30s in good health. CDR3s include the opening cysteine and the closing phenylalanine or tryptophan. D genes are given only for firm matches.

D,J,V,DNA,CDR3
.,TRBJ1-5,TRBV10-3,TGTGCCATCAGTGAGAACAGGGTCAGTCAGCCCCAGCATTTT,CAISENRVSQPQHF
.,TRBJ1-3,TRBV19,TGTGCCAGTAGTATCGACTACGACAGTTTTGGAAACACCATATATTTT,CASSIDYDSFGNTIYF
.,TRBJ2-3,TRBV11-1,TGTGCCAGCAGCCCCGACTACACCGATACGCAGTATTTT,CASSPDYTDTQYF
.,TRBJ2-5,TRBV15,TGTGCCACCAGCAGAGATCTAACCGAGGGGGAGACCCAGTACTTC,CATSRDLTEGETQYF
TRBD1,TRBJ1-5,TRBV10-1,TGCGCCAAGCCGGGACAGGGTCCCCCGGGTAATCAGCCCCAGCATTTT,CAKPGQGPPGNQPQHF
.,TRBJ2-3,TRBV12-3/TRBV12-4,TGTGCCAGCAGTTTGCGGCCGAGCGATACGCAGTATTTT,CASSLRPSDTQYF
.,TRBJ2-1,TRBV10-3,TGTGCCATCAGTGAGTCAGGGCAAAGGGGTGAGCAGTTCTTC,CAISESGQRGEQFF
TRBD1,TRBJ2-1,TRBV7-9,TGTGCCAGCAGCCGCCCCGTAGTTGGACAGGGTTCCTACAATGAGCAGTTCTTC,CASSRPVVGQGSYNEQFF
.,TRBJ1-2,TRBV7-2,TGTGCCAGCAGCTTAGCGCCAAGGGCATCTAACTATGGCTACACCTTC,CASSLAPRASNYGYTF
TRBD1,TRBJ2-5,TRBV2,TGTGCCAGCACCATAAGGGGGGCAGGGGGCCACGCCGGTCCAGAGACCCAGTACTTC,CASTIRGAGGHAGPETQYF
TRBD1,TRBJ1-1,TRBV3-1/TRBV3-2,TGTGCCAGCAGCTTTCAGGGGACAGCGAACACTGAAGCTTTCTTT,CASSFQGTANTEAFF
TRBD1,TRBJ1-1,TRBV18,TGTGCCAGCTCACCAGTCGGGGACAGGGAGGCTTTCTTT,CASSPVGDREAFF
.,TRBJ1-2,TRBV7-2,TGTGCCAGCAGCTTACAGGCCGATCAACTTTATGGCTACACCTTC,CASSLQADQLYGYTF
TRBD1,TRBJ1-5,TRBV18,TGTGCCAGCTCACCGTTCAGGGGCAGGGGGGATCAGCCCCAGCATTTT,CASSPFRGRGDQPQHF
.,TRBJ2-7,TRBV7-2,TGTGCCAGCAGCCCAACCCCCCCCAGGGGTCAAGGTTACGAGCAGTACTTC,CASSPTPPRGQGYEQYF
TRBD1,TRBJ1-5,TRBV19,TGTGCCAGCCGGGACAGGGGGCAGCGGAATCAGCCCCAGCATTTT,CASRDRGQRNQPQHF
TRBD1,TRBJ1-2,TRBV11-2,TGTGCCAGCAGCTCCCTCCGACAGGGGGCACTGGGCTACACCTTC,CASSSLRQGALGYTF